The present entry profiles one T cell receptor (beta chain) with its context. The germline V gene encodes CDR1 LNHDA and CDR2 SQIVND (reference sequence). Trimming left V 2 bases short and J 6 bases short, with 17 bases between. This CDR3 region has 16 residues. Libraries were prepared by immunoSEQ multiplex PCR; TCRdb keeps only in-frame clonotypes and omits some of them. The sample comprises tens of thousands of clones, over 75% of which are singletons, and approximately 3.1% rests with the top ten. The data were obtained in a study of OX40 agonist ivuxolimab in advanced cancers. For the study at large: Ivuxolimab is a fully human IgG2 antibody that activates OX40 (CD134).

This sequence was found in an adult with an advanced solid tumor such as melanoma, head and neck, liver or kidney cancer. The V gene is TRBV19, the J gene TRBJ2-4; a weak D match, TRBD1 (6 bases). Sequenced material: CD4+ or CD8+ T cells sorted from blood, taken in a trial of the OX40 agonist ivuxolimab. CDR3 bases: TGTGCCAGTAGTATAAGGCCAGGGGCCCCCTTAAACATTCAGTACTTC. It specifies CASSIRPGAPLNIQYF.